Shown below are 11 T cell receptor beta chains from a single sample sequenced in a study of shared clonotypes between healthy human individuals. Generated by immunoSEQ multiplex PCR, the TCRdb table keeps only in-frame clones and is missing some. The sample comprises 2 million to 2.5 million clones, approximately 94% of which are singletons, and less than 0.15% rests with the top ten. Material: naive CD4+ T cells sorted from blood. Subset in this sample: CD45RA+ positively selected. The origin of the receptors is a young man in good health.

The V and J genes are TRBV10-3 and TRBJ1-2; D ambiguous. CDR3 size: 13 residues. Trimming left V 3 bases short and J 3 bases short, with 8 bases between. The germline V gene encodes CDR1 ENHRY and CDR2 SYGVKD. The CDR3 sequence is CAISDPGHYGYTF. Here the CDR3 DNA reads TGTGCCATCAGTGACCCAGGACACTATGGCTACACCTTC.

The chain carries TRBV2 and TRBJ2-1; D gene uncertain. In germline, CDR1 is SNHLY, CDR2 FYNNEI. V gave up 5 bases and J gave up 8 bases, with 22 bases separating them. This CDR3 contains 16 residues. This chain's CDR3 is CASSQTWDPTIDEQFF. Written as DNA, the CDR3 is TGTGCCAGCAGTCAAACGTGGGATCCCACAATCGATGAGCAGTTCTTC.

The chain is built from TRBV11-2 and TRBJ2-7; D remains unclear. CDR1 is SGHAT and CDR2 is FQNNGV in the germline V gene. The CDR3 is 14 residues long. V lost 1 base and J 7 bases, leaving 14 bases between the germline ends. CDR3 sequence: CASSLVGAGWEQYF. The CDR3 DNA follows: TGTGCCAGCAGCTTAGTGGGTGCCGGCTGGGAGCAGTACTTC.

This sequence joins TRBV30 and TRBJ1-4, with TRBD1 matching 11 bases. V shed 5 bases and J 0 bases; nucleotides not matched to a gene: 5. This CDR3 is built from 16 residues. The germline V gene encodes CDR1 GTSNPN and CDR2 SVGIG (reference sequence). DNA of the CDR3: TGTGCCTGGGGGACAGGGGGAGGAACAACTAATGAAAAACTGTTTTTT. Translation gives CAWGTGGGTTNEKLFF. Full variable domain (outside the CDR3, taken from reference TRBV30 and TRBJ1-4): SQTIHQWPATLVQPVGSPLSLECTVEGTSNPNLYWYRQAAGRGLQLLFYSVGIGQISSEVPQNLSASRPQDRQFILSSKKLLLSDSGFYLCAWGTGGGTTNEKLFFGSGTQLSVL.

This rearrangement joins TRBV2 to TRBJ2-3, with 11 positions matching TRBD2. The CDR3 has 15 residues. Germline loops: CDR1 SNHLY, CDR2 FYNNEI. Trimming at V came to 7 bases and at J to 2 bases, leaving 5 bases not matched to a gene. DNA for the CDR3: TGTGCCAGCATTGGGACTAGCGGCCCCACAGATACGCAGTATTTT. It specifies CASIGTSGPTDTQYF. The whole variable domain, filled in from reference TRBV2 and TRBJ2-3, reads EPEVTQTPSHQVTQMGQEVILRCVPISNHLYFYWYRQILGQKVEFLVSFYNNEISEKSEIFDDQFSVERPDGSNFTLKIRSTKLEDSAMYFCASIGTSGPTDTQYFGPGTRLTVL.

This chain's CDR3 is CASSSGLAGVYTDTQYF. CDR3 nucleotides: TGTGCCAGCAGCTCCGGACTAGCGGGAGTTTACACAGATACGCAGTATTTT. The chain uses TRBV5-4 and TRBJ2-3, with 13 bases matching TRBD2. Germline assignment: CDR1 SGHNT and CDR2 YYREEE (reference sequence). This CDR3 comprises 17 residues. The V segment lost 3 bases and the J segment 2 bases; nucleotides outside the gene matches: 6.

This chain uses TRBV18 with TRBJ1-6; 7 bases agree with TRBD1. The CDR3 loop spans 13 amino acids. Trimming cost V 5 bases and J 8 bases; bases outside gene matches: 3. Germline-derived CDR1 and CDR2 are KGHSH and LQKENI. The CDR3 protein is CASSIDRDSPLHF. The CDR3 DNA sequence: TGTGCCAGCTCAATAGACAGGGATTCACCCCTCCACTTT.

The CDR3 DNA reads as TGTGCCAGCAGTCCGCGCGCTAGCGGGAGACCCTACAATGAGCAGTTCTTC. Its translation is CASSPRASGRPYNEQFF. The gene calls are TRBV27 and TRBJ2-1; 10 bases are shared with TRBD2. Germline trimming cut 5 bases from V and 2 bases from J; bases unmatched to any gene: 9. Germline-derived CDR1 and CDR2 are MNHEY and SMNVEV (reference sequence). This CDR3 contains 17 residues.

A word on this clone: This CDR3 is also generated by other DNA sequences in the sample. The chain couples TRBV11-2 to TRBJ1-5; TRBD1 is a possible D gene (6 bases). Germline V lookup: CDR1 SGHAT, CDR2 FQNNGV. The V gene lost 0 bases and the J gene lost 4 bases, with 10 bases spanning the gap. The CDR3 has 15 amino acids. This CDR3 is CASSLEGGRNQPQHF. CDR3 coding DNA: TGTGCCAGCAGCTTAGAAGGGGGAAGGAATCAGCCCCAGCATTTT.

This clone was counted between two and nine times. This chain's CDR3 is CASSESGSSYNEQFF. CDR3 bases: TGTGCCAGCAGTGAAAGCGGGAGCTCCTACAATGAGCAGTTCTTC. The rearrangement joins TRBV25-1 to TRBJ2-1, with 8 bases that match TRBD2. CDR3 length: 15 amino acids. Germline CDR1 is MGHDK and CDR2 is SYGVNS. Trimming removed 2 bases from V and 0 bases from J; junction bases left unmatched: 0.

The rearrangement links TRBV5-1 to TRBJ2-2; 10 positions match TRBD1. The trim removed 8 bases at V and 5 bases at J, leaving 6 bases unmatched. This CDR3 spans 14 amino acids. Germline CDR1 reads SGHRS; CDR2 reads YFSETQ. The CDR3 DNA is TGCGCCAGTGATCCGGGACAGGGGACCGGGGAGCTGTTTTTT. This codes for CASDPGQGTGELFF.